This TCR beta chain emerged from a study of cytomegalovirus exposure and HLA in healthy donors. Across the study: Roughly 85 million unique TCRs from HLA-typed donors made up an early data release.

CDR1 is MNHEY, CDR2 SVGAGI, per germline. The V and J ends lost 2 bases and 5 bases respectively, with 7 bases between them. CDR3 length: 13 residues. Amplification used 60 Vbeta primers and 13 Jbeta primers. Sequencing was performed with immunoSEQ multiplex PCR; in TCRdb, only in-frame clones are kept and a portion is missing. The table has under 150,000 clones, 81% seen once. Notes on the study in general: Usually a TCR sequence was rare, but some public TCRs were found in many donors.

Concerning this clone itself: The antigen remains undetermined.

The sequence was collected from a man younger than 30 in good health and CMV-seronegative. Sequenced sample: PBMCs. J is TRBJ1-5 and V is TRBV6-5; D is unresolved. This CDR3 reads CASSYVSDQPQHF. The CDR3 bases are TGTGCCAGCAGTTACGTTAGTGATCAGCCCCAGCATTTT.